Below are 19 T cell receptor beta chains sequenced from a single sample in a study of T cell repertoires in cytomegalovirus infection. These receptors' targets are unknown. TCRdb called the reads again in MiXCR, with one record for every CDR3 protein. The sample consists of 200,000 to 250,000 distinct CDR3 sequences, 35% to 45% of them appearing once. Sequenced material: CD8+ T cells from cultured PBMCs, taken from culture after CMV antigen stimulation. The receptors were gathered from a human donor in good health (CMV status not recorded). Some clones in this sample may be carry-over from other donors' samples.

There are a few counts of this clonotype. V gene TRBV7-2 combines with J gene TRBJ2-4; 8 bases map to TRBD1. This CDR3 spans 17 amino acids. J gave up 3 bases and V 2 bases, and 9 bases lay outside the gene matches. From germline, CDR1 is SGHTA and CDR2 FQGNSA. CDR3 sequence reads: CASSLPKKTGDKNIQYF. Here the CDR3 DNA reads TGTGCCAGCAGCTTACCCAAAAAGACAGGGGACAAAAACATTCAGTACTTC. Full variable domain (remainder filled in from reference TRBV7-2 and TRBJ2-4): GAGVSQSPSNKVTEKGKDVELRCDPISGHTALYWYRQSLGQGLEFLIYFQGNSAPDKSGLPSDRFSAERTGGSVSTLTIQRTQQEDSAVYLCASSLPKKTGDKNIQYFGAGTRLSVL.

This clonotype was seen more than once but under ten times. The V gene is TRBV7-2, the J gene TRBJ1-1, with D perhaps matching TRBD1 (6 bases). V shed 1 base and J shed 5 bases, with 14 bases lying between them. This CDR3 has 15 residues. The germline V gene encodes CDR1 SGHTA and CDR2 FQGNSA. The CDR3 region has the DNA TGTGCCAGCAGCTTAGTTGGGGGCGGGGAAACTGAAGCTTTCTTT. Protein sequence: CASSLVGGGETEAFF.

The gene calls are TRBV5-6 and TRBJ2-7; no clear D gene. CDR1 is SGHDT, CDR2 YYEEEE, per germline. This CDR3 contains 14 residues. Trimming pared 6 bases from V and 5 bases from J, leaving 18 bases between. The CDR3 region is CASTVGLAIDEQYF. The CDR3 DNA follows: TGTGCCAGCACCGTTGGATTAGCTATCGACGAGCAGTACTTC.

This clonotype was observed a few times. The chain recombines TRBV20-1 with TRBJ2-4; D is unclear. V was shortened by 3 bases and J by 1 base, with 16 bases between the two germline ends. The CDR3 sequence is 16 residues long. CDR1 is DFQATT and CDR2 is SNEGSKA in the germline V gene (reference sequence). Written as DNA, the CDR3 is TGCAGTGCTAGCGGTACTACCGGAACGGCCAAAAACATTCAGTACTTC. Its protein is CSASGTTGTAKNIQYF.

This clonotype was seen a few times. This rearrangement joins TRBV12-3 or TRBV12-4 to TRBJ2-1, with no clear D. The CDR3 contains 12 residues. V dropped 5 bases and J dropped 9 bases, with 11 bases sitting between them. The CDR3: CASSHPDGEQFF. Written as DNA, the CDR3 is TGTGCCAGCAGTCACCCCGATGGTGAGCAGTTCTTC.

The chain has TRBV7-9 and TRBJ2-7; TRBD2 agrees at 14 bases. Losses at the gene ends were 4 bases for V and 0 bases for J; bases not matched to a gene: 11. From germline, CDR1 is SEHNR and CDR2 FQNEAQ (reference sequence). CDR3 length: 19 residues. CDR3 coding DNA: TGTGCCAGCAGCTCACTATTCCCGGGACTAGCGGGAGTCTCCTACGAGCAGTACTTC. This translates into CASSSLFPGLAGVSYEQYF.

This clonotype was recorded a few times. The rearrangement uses TRBV5-4 and TRBJ1-1, with 11 positions matching TRBD1. V gave up 4 bases and J gave up 5 bases; unmatched junction bases: 10. The CDR3 extends over 16 amino acids. Germline V lookup: CDR1 SGHNT, CDR2 YYREEE (reference sequence). The CDR3, as DNA: TGTGCCAGCAGCGCCCGGGACAGGGGGGGGAAAACTGAAGCTTTCTTT. Its translation is CASSARDRGGKTEAFF.

The rearrangement joins TRBV14 to TRBJ2-7, with TRBD2 matching 10 bases. V was pared by 3 bases and J by 1 base, with 12 bases of the junction left unmatched. Per the germline V gene, CDR1 is SGHDN and CDR2 is FVKESK. The CDR3 loop spans 18 amino acids. For the CDR3, the DNA is TGTGCCAGCAGCCACCCCCCCGGAGCGGGAGGGCCTTCCTACGAGCAGTACTTC. The encoded protein is CASSHPPGAGGPSYEQYF.

The chain has TRBV7-8 and TRBJ2-7, with TRBD2 matching over 10 bases. The CDR3 consists of 15 residues. Germline-derived CDR1 and CDR2 are SGHVS and FQNEAQ. Losses at the gene ends were 2 bases for V and 2 bases for J; bases not matched to a gene: 3. Here the CDR3 reads CASSLLAGVPYEQYF. Here the CDR3 DNA reads TGTGCCAGCAGCTTACTAGCGGGGGTTCCCTACGAGCAGTACTTC. The variable domain in full, with the rest retrieved from reference TRBV7-8 and TRBJ2-7, is GAGVSQSPRYKVAKRGQDVALRCDPISGHVSLFWYQQALGQGPEFLTYFQNEAQLDKSGLPSDRFFAERPEGSVSTLKIQRTQQEDSAVYLCASSLLAGVPYEQYFGPGTRLTVT.

This chain joins TRBV27 and TRBJ1-2, with 7 bases lining up with TRBD1. Trimming cost V 6 bases and J 4 bases; bases outside gene matches: 11. The CDR3 is 15 amino acids. Germline V lookup: CDR1 MNHEY, CDR2 SMNVEV (reference sequence). The CDR3 here is CASRPPVQGTYGYTF. The CDR3 DNA sequence: TGTGCCAGCAGGCCCCCGGTACAGGGGACCTATGGCTACACCTTC.

The chain joins TRBV20-1 to TRBJ1-1, with D possibly TRBD1 on 6 matching bases. Germline assignment: CDR1 DFQATT and CDR2 SNEGSKA (reference sequence). The CDR3 has 14 amino acids. V shed 3 bases and J shed 2 bases, with 13 bases lying between them. The CDR3 nucleotides read TGCAGTGCTAGCTCTCCGGGGGCTAACACTGAAGCTTTCTTT. Translating gives CSASSPGANTEAFF.

This clonotype occurred a few times. The rearrangement links TRBV19 to TRBJ2-7; the D gene is possibly TRBD1 (6 bases). The germline CDR1 and CDR2 sequences are LNHDA and SQIVND (reference sequence). The CDR3 is made up of 14 amino acids. The V and J ends lost 5 bases and 1 base respectively, with 12 bases between them. CDR3 sequence reads: CASSASGTSYEQYF. In DNA, the CDR3 is TGTGCCAGTAGTGCCTCCGGGACATCCTACGAGCAGTACTTC.

Notes on this clonotype: A read error may account for a junction end that differs from germline. The chain is built from TRBV4-2 and TRBJ2-1; D unresolved. This CDR3 comprises 17 residues. Germline values: CDR1 LGHNA, CDR2 YNFKEQ. DNA for the CDR3: TGTGCCAGAAGCCAAGAGATTTGCGGCCTGGCCTACAATGAGACGTTCTTC. It specifies CARSQEICGLAYNETFF.

The genes are TRBV12-3 or TRBV12-4 and TRBJ1-3; perhaps TRBD1 as D (6 bases). The CDR3 contains 17 residues. Trimming left V 6 bases short and J 4 bases short, with 22 bases between. The CDR3 DNA reads as TGTGCCAGCAGACGACAGGCGGGGGGTTTTTCCGGAAACACCATATATTTT. This gives the protein CASRRQAGGFSGNTIYF.

This clonotype turned up a few times. The chain is built from TRBV6-5 and TRBJ1-5; D not certain. CDR1 is MNHEY and CDR2 is SVGAGI in the germline V gene. The V gene lost 0 bases and the J gene lost 0 bases, with 6 bases spanning the gap. The CDR3 loop spans 15 amino acids. CDR3 amino acids: CASSYSPLSNQPQHF. The CDR3, as DNA: TGTGCCAGCAGTTACTCACCTCTTAGCAATCAGCCCCAGCATTTT.

The chain recombines TRBV12-3 or TRBV12-4 with TRBJ2-2; maybe TRBD2 (6 bases). This CDR3 spans 13 amino acids. Trimming pared 5 bases from V and 7 bases from J, leaving 11 bases between. CDR3 coding DNA: TGTGCCAGCAGTCCCCCGGGGGACGGGGAGCTGTTTTTT. Translated, it gives CASSPPGDGELFF.

This clonotype showed up just a few times. V usage is TRBV11-1 and J usage is TRBJ2-7; tentative D call: TRBD2 (5 bases). Germline CDR1 is SGHAT and CDR2 is FQDESV (reference sequence). Trimming cost V 3 bases and J 0 bases, with 9 bases left between them. The CDR3 is made up of 14 amino acids. CDR3 DNA: TGTGCCAGCAGCTTTGGACTGGGCTCCTACGAGCAGTACTTC. Its translation: CASSFGLGSYEQYF.

The rearrangement links TRBV6-2 or TRBV6-3 to TRBJ2-5; 7 bases are shared with TRBD2. CDR1 is MNHEY and CDR2 is SVGEGT in the germline V gene. With V trimmed by 6 bases and J by 3 bases, 4 bases remained unmatched. The CDR3 runs to 13 residues. CDR3 loop: CASRPRGEETQYF. The CDR3 DNA sequence: TGTGCCAGCAGACCCCGGGGGGAAGAGACCCAGTACTTC.

The rearrangement links TRBV19 to TRBJ2-1; 7 bases fit TRBD2. This CDR3 comprises 13 residues. Per the germline V gene, CDR1 is LNHDA and CDR2 is SQIVND (reference sequence). V trimming: 10 bases; J trimming: 7 bases; junction bases outside the gene matches: 10. CDR3 nucleotides: TGTGCCACCCGACTAGCCAAGGGTAATGAGCAGTTCTTC. Translation: CATRLAKGNEQFF.